Below are 2 T cell receptor beta chains sequenced from a single sample in a study of beta chain features in type 1 diabetes. Whole-study findings and limits: For Type 1 diabetes patients, all four CD4+ subsets carried TCRB CDR3s that were moderately but significantly shorter.

Of the isolated RNA, all was reverse transcribed, and so the sequenced material was expressed TCRB transcripts. Assay used: immunoSEQ multiplex PCR; TCRdb lists only in-frame clones, some missing. The sample holds around 310,000 clones, roughly 12% seen once. For these receptors, no antigen is known. Sequenced: naive CD4+ T cells from blood. These receptors were collected from a woman between 18 and 29 years old with type 1 diabetes.

This clone was seen a handful of times. This chain uses TRBV18 with TRBJ1-5, with 7 bases matching TRBD1. The germline V gene encodes CDR1 KGHSH and CDR2 LQKENI. V was pared by 3 bases and J by 11 bases, with 4 bases of the junction left unmatched. This CDR3 is 12 amino acids long. The CDR3 nucleotides are TGTGCCAGCTCACCGGCGACAGGGTCCCAGCATTTT. It is translated as CASSPATGSQHF. The entire variable domain, with the rest obtained from reference TRBV18 and TRBJ1-5, is as follows: NAGVMQNPRHLVRRRGQEARLRCSPMKGHSHVYWYRQLPEEGLKFMVYLQKENIIDESGMPKERFSAEFPKEGPSILRIQQVVRGDSAAYFCASSPATGSQHFGDGTRLSIL.

The V gene is TRBV5-6, the J gene TRBJ2-2; D unclear. The CDR3 has 14 residues. In germline, CDR1 is SGHDT, CDR2 YYEEEE. V was clipped by 0 bases and J by 5 bases, with 8 bases between them. CDR3 region: CASSLGRATGELFF. The CDR3 DNA is TGTGCCAGCAGCTTGGGCCGAGCGACCGGGGAGCTGTTTTTT.